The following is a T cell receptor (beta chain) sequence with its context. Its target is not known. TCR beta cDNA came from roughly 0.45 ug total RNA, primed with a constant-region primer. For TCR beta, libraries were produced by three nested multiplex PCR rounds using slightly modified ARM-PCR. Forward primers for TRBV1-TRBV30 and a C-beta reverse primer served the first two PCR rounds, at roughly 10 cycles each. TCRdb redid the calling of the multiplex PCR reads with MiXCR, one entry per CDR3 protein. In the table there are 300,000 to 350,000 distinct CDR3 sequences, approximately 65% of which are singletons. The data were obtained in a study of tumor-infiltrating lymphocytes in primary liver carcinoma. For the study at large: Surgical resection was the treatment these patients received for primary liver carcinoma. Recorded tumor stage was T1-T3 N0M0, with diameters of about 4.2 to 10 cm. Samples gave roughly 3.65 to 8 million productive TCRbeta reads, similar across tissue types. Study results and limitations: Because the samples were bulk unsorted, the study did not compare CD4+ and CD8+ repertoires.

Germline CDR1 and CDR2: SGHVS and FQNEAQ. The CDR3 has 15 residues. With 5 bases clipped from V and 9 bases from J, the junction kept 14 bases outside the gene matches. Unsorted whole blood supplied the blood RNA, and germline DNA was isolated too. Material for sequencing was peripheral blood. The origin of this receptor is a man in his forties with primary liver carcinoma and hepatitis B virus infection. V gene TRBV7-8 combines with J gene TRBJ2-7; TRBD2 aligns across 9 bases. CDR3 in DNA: TGTGCCAGCAGCCCGCAGCGGGTAGCGGGAGTTGGGCAGTACTTC. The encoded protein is CASSPQRVAGVGQYF. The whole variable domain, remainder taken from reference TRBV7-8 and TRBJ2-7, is GAGVSQSPRYKVAKRGQDVALRCDPISGHVSLFWYQQALGQGPEFLTYFQNEAQLDKSGLPSDRFFAERPEGSVSTLKIQRTQQEDSAVYLCASSPQRVAGVGQYFGPGTRLTVT.